The rows below give T cell receptor beta chains drawn from one sample of a study of cytotoxic CD8 clonotypes in ibrutinib-treated CLL. This table comes from immunoSEQ multiplex PCR, and its TCRdb copy is limited to in-frame clones, with some not included. The table includes 55,000 to 80,000 clones, less than 60% detected once. Here the sequenced sample was PBMCs, taken after 12 months of ibrutinib treatment. The receptors were gathered from a human donor with chronic lymphocytic leukemia. Both conserved end residues are part of each CDR3. The D gene is left open where the match is weak. Where a row states a size, it is once, few, many or the class of an expanded clone; other rows omit it.

- once TRBJ2-6 15 TRBV19 CASTQGRAGANVLTF TGTGCCAGTACCCAGGGCCGGGCTGGGGCCAACGTCCTGACTTTC
- few TRBJ1-4 13 TRBV2 CASSVTGGEKLFF TGTGCCAGCAGCGTTACCGGTGGGGAAAAACTGTTTTTT
TRBD2 - TRBJ2-5 14 TRBV2 CASSAGAGVGTQYF TGTGCCAGCAGTGCAGGAGCGGGGGTAGGGACCCAGTACTTC
- few TRBJ2-7 18 TRBV7-2 CASSGRDRAGLAGYEQYF TGTGCCAGCAGCGGCCGGGACAGAGCTGGCCTAGCGGGCTACGAGCAGTACTTC
- few TRBJ2-7 14 TRBV6-6 CASSLRGTDYEQYF TGTGCCAGCAGCTTACGGGGGACAGACTACGAGCAGTACTTC
- - TRBJ2-2 17 TRBV19 CASSRDGSAKRAGELFF TGTGCCAGTAGTCGTGATGGGTCTGCGAAGAGAGCCGGGGAGCTGTTTTTT
- - TRBJ2-5 15 TRBV6-5 CASSPRSALGETQYF TGTGCCAGCAGTCCCCGTTCCGCGTTAGGGGAGACCCAGTACTTC
- - TRBJ1-1 14 TRBV2 CASSEVLGGTEAFF TGTGCCAGCAGTGAGGTGTTGGGGGGCACTGAAGCTTTCTTT
- - TRBJ2-5 11 TRBV6-1 CASMSPATQYF TGTGCCAGCATGTCGCCGGCGACCCAGTACTTC
- many TRBJ2-3 14 TRBV2 CASSVVGRTDTQYF TGTGCCAGCAGTGTGGTAGGGCGCACAGATACGCAGTATTTT
- few TRBJ2-1 13 TRBV4-2 CASSQELAGEQFF TGTGCCAGCAGCCAAGAGTTAGCAGGGGAGCAGTTCTTC
- many TRBJ1-5 15 TRBV19 CASINGGVSNQPQHF TGTGCCAGTATCAATGGGGGGGTTAGCAATCAGCCCCAGCATTTT
- - TRBJ1-6 12 TRBV7-9 CASSRGQSPLHF TGTGCCAGCAGCCGGGGACAATCACCCCTCCACTTT
- - TRBJ2-1 12 TRBV5-1 CASSLIDNEQFF TGCGCCAGCAGCTTGATAGACAATGAGCAGTTCTTC
- - TRBJ1-4 15 TRBV7-8 CASSVQGSKNEKLFF TGTGCCAGCAGCGTCCAAGGCAGTAAAAATGAAAAACTGTTTTTT
TRBD1 - TRBJ2-3 15 TRBV5-1 CASSLEDRVGDTQYF TGCGCCAGCAGCTTGGAAGACAGGGTTGGAGATACGCAGTATTTT
- - TRBJ2-3 15 TRBV6-6 CASATSGPSTDTQYF TGTGCCAGCGCCACCAGCGGCCCTAGCACAGATACGCAGTATTTT
TRBD2 once TRBJ2-7 14 TRBV5-1 CASSFSGSIYEQYF TGCGCCAGCAGCTTTAGCGGGAGCATCTACGAGCAGTACTTC
- - TRBJ2-5 14 TRBV28 CASSSVDSGETQYF TGTGCCAGCAGTTCTGTTGATAGCGGAGAGACCCAGTACTTC
TRBD2 - TRBJ2-5 16 TRBV5-1 CASSALGAGAQETQYF TGCGCCAGCAGCGCCCTAGGAGCGGGGGCACAAGAGACCCAGTACTTC
- medium-sized TRBJ1-1 11 TRBV20-1 CSAAYNTEAFF TGCAGTGCCGCATACAACACTGAAGCTTTCTTT
- few TRBJ1-2 13 TRBV2 CASSGQPGYGYTF TGTGCCAGCAGTGGACAGCCGGGCTATGGCTACACCTTC
TRBD1 - TRBJ2-7 16 TRBV28 CASSVLDRPDSYEQYF TGTGCCAGCAGTGTATTGGACAGGCCGGACTCCTACGAGCAGTACTTC
- many TRBJ2-2 16 TRBV5-4 CASSPPKQRGTGELFF TGTGCCAGCAGCCCCCCGAAGCAGAGAGGGACCGGGGAGCTGTTTTTT
- once TRBJ2-3 12 TRBV5-6 CASSLGLGTQYF TGTGCCAGCAGCTTGGGACTAGGTACGCAGTATTTT
- - TRBJ2-2 13 TRBV2 CASREKNTGELFF TGTGCCAGCAGGGAAAAGAACACCGGGGAGCTGTTTTTT
- - TRBJ2-2 15 TRBV5-4 CASIPDYSRAGELFF TGTGCCAGCATCCCGGACTACTCTAGGGCCGGGGAGCTGTTTTTT
- - TRBJ2-7 18 TRBV4-2 CASSGRDRAGLAGYEQYF TGTGCCAGCAGCGGCCGGGACAGAGCTGGCCTAGCGGGCTACGAGCAGTACTTC
- - TRBJ2-1 15 TRBV5-1 CASSPMPASYNEQFF TGCGCCAGCAGCCCAATGCCTGCCTCCTACAATGAGCAGTTCTTC
- few TRBJ1-2 13 TRBV29-1 CSVGRDPNYGYTF TGCAGCGTTGGAAGAGACCCTAACTATGGCTACACCTTC
- few TRBJ2-1 16 TRBV5-1 CASSPLAEPSYNEQFF TGCGCCAGCAGCCCGCTAGCAGAACCTTCCTACAATGAGCAGTTCTTC
- - TRBJ1-2 15 TRBV19 CASRFVGEANYGYTF TGTGCCAGTAGGTTTGTGGGAGAAGCTAACTATGGCTACACCTTC
- - TRBJ1-2 13 TRBV9 CASSVTPGTGYTF TGTGCCAGCAGCGTCACCCCTGGGACTGGCTACACCTTC
- few TRBJ2-1 16 TRBV5-4 CASSLRYWGAYREQFF TGTGCCAGCAGCTTGCGGTATTGGGGGGCCTACAGGGAGCAGTTCTTC
- few TRBJ2-3 11 TRBV28 CASGGTDTQYF TGTGCCAGCGGAGGGACAGATACGCAGTATTTT
- - TRBJ1-5 15 TRBV6-5 CASSQDPGSNQPQHF TGTGCCAGCAGCCAGGACCCCGGGAGCAATCAGCCCCAGCATTTT
- - TRBJ2-2 15 TRBV27 CASSWGLPPTGELFF TGTGCCAGCAGTTGGGGTCTCCCTCCAACCGGGGAGCTGTTTTTT
- - TRBJ1-1 13 TRBV10-2 CASTLGLRTEAFF TGCGCCAGCACTTTAGGTTTGCGTACTGAAGCTTTCTTT
TRBD2 once TRBJ2-1 15 TRBV9 CASSAGLAGFNEQFF TGTGCCAGCAGCGCGGGACTAGCGGGGTTCAATGAGCAGTTCTTC
- - TRBJ2-1 16 TRBV5-1 CASSLELGRSNNEQFF TGCGCCAGCAGCTTGGAATTAGGTCGTTCGAACAATGAGCAGTTCTTC
- - TRBJ1-2 15 TRBV6-1 CASSEADNFNYGYTF TGTGCCAGCAGTGAAGCAGACAATTTTAACTATGGCTACACCTTC
- - TRBJ1-4 14 TRBV5-1 CASSLTSSLEKLFF TGCGCCAGCAGCTTGACATCCTCCCTGGAAAAACTGTTTTTT
TRBD1 few TRBJ2-7 15 TRBV5-5 CASSGHQGAAGEQYF TGTGCCAGCAGCGGACACCAGGGGGCCGCAGGGGAGCAGTACTTC
- - TRBJ2-3 15 TRBV6-5 CASSYGRGSTDTQYF TGTGCCAGCAGTTACGGGCGGGGAAGCACAGATACGCAGTATTTT
- once TRBJ1-6 15 TRBV6-5 CASLEGSSYNSPLHF TGTGCCAGCCTTGAGGGGAGCTCCTATAATTCACCCCTCCACTTT
- - TRBJ1-3 15 TRBV19 CASTKGVPSGNTIYF TGTGCCAGTACAAAGGGCGTACCATCTGGAAACACCATATATTTT
- few TRBJ1-3 13 TRBV29-1 CSVEKGSGNTIYF TGCAGCGTTGAAAAGGGGTCCGGAAACACCATATATTTT
- - TRBJ2-7 15 TRBV5-1 CASSLGTMGSYEQYF TGCGCCAGCAGCTTGGGTACGATGGGTTCCTACGAGCAGTACTTC
- few TRBJ1-1 15 TRBV5-1 CASSFGSYKNTEAFF TGCGCCAGCAGCTTCGGCAGCTATAAGAACACTGAAGCTTTCTTT
- - TRBJ2-3 15 TRBV5-6 CASSLAGTDTDTQYF TGTGCCAGCAGCTTGGCCGGGACGGATACAGATACGCAGTATTTT
TRBD1 few TRBJ1-2 14 TRBV5-1 CASSLTGGNYGYTF TGCGCCAGCAGCTTGACAGGGGGTAACTATGGCTACACCTTC
TRBD1 once TRBJ1-5 14 TRBV7-2 CASSRDRGVQPQHF TGTGCCAGCAGCCGGGACAGGGGGGTTCAGCCCCAGCATTTT
- - TRBJ1-4 13 TRBV10-3 CATGGPLEEKLFF TGTGCCACCGGGGGACCACTCGAAGAAAAACTGTTTTTT
TRBD1 - TRBJ1-5 14 TRBV27 CASSFGQVNQPQHF TGTGCCAGCAGTTTTGGACAGGTAAATCAGCCCCAGCATTTT
- - TRBJ1-3 17 TRBV5-1 CASSLVPQSGSGNTIYF TGCGCCAGCAGCTTGGTCCCCCAGAGTGGCTCTGGAAACACCATATATTTT